This T cell receptor (beta chain) was identified during a study of regulatory T cells in long-lasting Graves disease. The CDR3 totals 14 residues. Germline CDR1 reads KGHSH; CDR2 reads LQKENI. V lost 2 bases and J 7 bases, leaving 12 bases between the germline ends. Assembly of TCR beta libraries relied on iRepertoire HTBI primers together with Arm-PCR of CDR3 regions. One entry per CDR3 protein, called by TCRdb with MiXCR from the multiplex PCR reads. The sample includes about 340,000 distinct CDR3 sequences, around a fifth seen only once; the top ten take less than 35%. Time point indicated: persistent/refractory GD, antithyroid drugs over 5 years with positive TRAb. The TCR library was made from RNA extracted from PBMCs.

The chain couples TRBV18 to TRBJ1-5, with D tentatively TRBD1 (6 bases). Sequenced material: peripheral blood mononuclear cells (PBMCs), taken when the disease was refractory, from a patient treated with antithyroid drugs. The clonotype was recovered from a female donor with Graves disease. DNA of the CDR3: TGTGCCAGCTCACCAGGGGGCGCGGGGCAGCCCCAGCATTTT. Its protein product is CASSPGGAGQPQHF.